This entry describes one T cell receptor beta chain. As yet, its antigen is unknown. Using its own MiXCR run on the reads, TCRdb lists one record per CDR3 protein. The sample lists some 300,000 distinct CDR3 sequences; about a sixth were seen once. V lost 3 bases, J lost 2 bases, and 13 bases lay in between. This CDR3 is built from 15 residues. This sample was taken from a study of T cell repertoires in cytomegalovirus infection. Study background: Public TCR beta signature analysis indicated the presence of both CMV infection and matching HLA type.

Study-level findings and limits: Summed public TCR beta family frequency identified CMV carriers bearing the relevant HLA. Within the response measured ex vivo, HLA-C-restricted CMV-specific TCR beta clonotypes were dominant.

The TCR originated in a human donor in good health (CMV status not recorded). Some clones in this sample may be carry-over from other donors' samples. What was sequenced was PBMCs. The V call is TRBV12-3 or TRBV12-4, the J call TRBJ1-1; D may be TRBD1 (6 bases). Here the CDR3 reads CASSFLGGGNTEAFF. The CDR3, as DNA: TGTGCCAGCAGTTTCCTCGGGGGGGGCAACACTGAAGCTTTCTTT.